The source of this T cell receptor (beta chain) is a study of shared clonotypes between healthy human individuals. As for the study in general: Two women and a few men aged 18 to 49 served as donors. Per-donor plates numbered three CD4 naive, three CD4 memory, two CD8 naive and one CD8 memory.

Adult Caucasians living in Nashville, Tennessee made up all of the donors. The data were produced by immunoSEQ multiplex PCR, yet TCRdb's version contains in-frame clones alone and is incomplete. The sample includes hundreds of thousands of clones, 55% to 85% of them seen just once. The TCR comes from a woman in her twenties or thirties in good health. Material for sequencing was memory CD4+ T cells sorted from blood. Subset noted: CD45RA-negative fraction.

The CDR3 region has the DNA TGTGCCACCAGTCTTAATCCCAACTCCTACAATGAGCAGTTCTTC. Its translation is CATSLNPNSYNEQFF. J is TRBJ2-1 and V is TRBV15; unclear D gene. The ends were cut back, 6 bases at V and 0 bases at J, with 12 bases in the middle. Germline CDR1 and CDR2: LNHNV and YYDKDF (reference sequence). The CDR3 is 15 residues long.